The rows below give T cell receptor beta chains drawn from one sample of a study of T cell repertoires in cytomegalovirus infection. No antigen is known for these receptors. TCRdb re-analysed the reads in MiXCR, keeping a single row per CDR3 protein. The table shows roughly 730,000 distinct CDR3 sequences, with roughly a third occurring only once. The sequencing here drew on cultured PBMCs, taken from culture after CMV antigen stimulation. These TCRs come from a human donor in good health (CMV status not recorded). Some clones in this sample may be carry-over from other donors' samples. The CDR3 runs from the conserved cysteine through the conserved F or W. The D gene is left open where the match is weak. Size is omitted from some rows. Given values are once, few, many or a class for expanded clones.

>TRBV18|TRBJ2-6|.|.
CASSEGAAGANVLTF
TGTGCCAGCTCGGAGGGAGCGGCTGGGGCCAACGTCCTGACTTTC
>TRBV30|TRBJ1-2|.|.
CAWSVKDSRIYGYTF
TGTGCCTGGAGTGTGAAGGACAGTCGAATCTATGGCTACACCTTC
>TRBV4-1|TRBJ2-1|few|.
CASSQILAPYNEQFF
TGCGCCAGCAGCCAGATACTAGCCCCCTACAATGAGCAGTTCTTC
>TRBV4-1|TRBJ1-1|once|TRBD1
CASSQNFGTGGPKDTEAFF
TGCGCCAGCAGCCAAAACTTCGGGACAGGGGGCCCTAAGGACACTGAAGCTTTCTTT
>TRBV9|TRBJ2-1|.|.
CASSVQASTLNEQFF
TGTGCCAGCAGCGTACAGGCGTCTACCTTGAATGAGCAGTTCTTC
>TRBV6-1|TRBJ2-1|few|.
CASSRGSVDEQFF
TGTGCCAGCAGTAGGGGGTCGGTCGATGAGCAGTTCTTC
>TRBV24-1|TRBJ2-3|.|.
CATSAPSGGSTDTQYF
TGTGCCACCAGTGCCCCCTCTGGGGGGTCCACAGATACGCAGTATTTT
>TRBV19|TRBJ1-1|few|.
CASMRGLNTEAFF
TGTGCCAGTATGCGGGGGTTGAACACTGAAGCTTTCTTT
>TRBV5-4|TRBJ2-1|once|TRBD2
CASSLGSGIVEQFF
TGTGCCAGCAGCTTGGGAAGCGGGATAGTGGAACAGTTCTTC
>TRBV6-2/TRBV6-3|TRBJ2-5|.|TRBD2
CASSSWTSGSGETQYF
TGTGCCAGCAGTTCCTGGACTAGCGGGAGTGGGGAGACCCAGTACTTC
>TRBV11-2|TRBJ2-1|.|.
CASSLGMITYNEQFF
TGTGCCAGCAGCTTAGGGATGATCACCTACAATGAGCAGTTCTTC
>TRBV6-1|TRBJ2-7|.|.
CASNPRNRDYEQYF
TGTGCCAGCAACCCGCGGAACAGGGACTACGAGCAGTACTTC
>TRBV6-6|TRBJ2-2|.|.
CASSGGRVRTGELFF
TGTGCCAGCAGTGGGGGCAGGGTTAGGACCGGGGAGCTGTTTTTT
>TRBV20-1|TRBJ2-7|.|.
CSAVGRYEQYF
TGCAGTGCTGTAGGCCGATACGAGCAGTACTTC
>TRBV7-7|TRBJ2-7|many|.
CASRSIGVESYEQYF
TGTGCCAGCAGGTCCATCGGCGTAGAGTCCTACGAGCAGTACTTC
>TRBV2|TRBJ2-1|.|TRBD2
CASSGWRLAVTMKQFF
TGTGCCAGCAGTGGGTGGCGACTAGCGGTTACAATGAAGCAGTTCTTC
>TRBV12-5|TRBJ2-4|.|TRBD1
CANGQGSIQYF
TGTGCTAACGGACAGGGTAGCATTCAGTACTTC
>TRBV3-1|TRBJ1-5|.|.
CASSQLSQGPQHF
TGTGCCAGCAGCCAGCTTTCACAGGGACCCCAGCATTTT
>TRBV20-1|TRBJ2-3|once|.
CSARDHAGSPDTQYF
TGCAGTGCTAGAGACCACGCGGGATCCCCAGATACGCAGTATTTT
>TRBV7-2|TRBJ2-1|.|.
CASSLASGPRGEQFF
TGTGCCAGCAGCTTAGCGTCCGGGCCCCGAGGTGAGCAGTTCTTC
>TRBV11-2|TRBJ2-5|few|TRBD2
CASSLGPGRGQETQYF
TGTGCCAGCAGCTTAGGGCCAGGGCGGGGGCAAGAGACCCAGTACTTC
>TRBV7-4|TRBJ2-1|.|.
CASSLNGAQFF
TGTGCCAGCAGCTTAAACGGGGCGCAGTTCTTC
>TRBV14|TRBJ2-1|once|.
CASSQALYSYNEQFF
TGTGCCAGCAGCCAAGCGCTATACTCCTACAATGAGCAGTTCTTC
>TRBV10-3|TRBJ2-1|.|TRBD1
CAISEPWGQGADEQFF
TGTGCCATCAGTGAGCCTTGGGGACAGGGGGCCGATGAGCAGTTCTTC
>TRBV3-1|TRBJ2-3|few|.
CASSQDWAADTQYF
TGTGCCAGCAGCCAAGATTGGGCGGCAGATACGCAGTATTTT
>TRBV19|TRBJ2-5|.|TRBD2
CASNPSGSQETQYF
TGTGCCAGTAACCCTAGCGGGAGTCAGGAGACCCAGTACTTC
>TRBV7-7|TRBJ2-1|.|TRBD2
CASSPISGGRYNEQFF
TGTGCCAGCAGCCCAATAAGCGGGGGCAGGTACAATGAGCAGTTCTTC
>TRBV12-3/TRBV12-4|TRBJ1-6|.|.
CASSETYNSPLHF
TGTGCCAGCAGCGAAACCTATAATTCACCCCTCCACTTT
>TRBV7-2|TRBJ1-2|many|.
CASSFGQTYGYTF
TGTGCCAGCAGCTTTGGACAGACCTATGGCTACACCTTC
>TRBV6-2/TRBV6-3|TRBJ2-1|few|TRBD1
CASSYSLDRDGYNEQFF
TGTGCCAGCAGTTACTCCCTGGACAGGGACGGGTACAATGAGCAGTTCTTC
>TRBV6-2/TRBV6-3|TRBJ1-4|.|.
CASSSGQQDEKLFF
TGTGCCAGCAGCTCAGGGCAGCAGGATGAAAAACTGTTTTTT
>TRBV20-1|TRBJ1-6|.|TRBD1
CSARADRYSPLHF
TGCAGTGCTAGAGCGGACAGGTACTCACCCCTCCACTTT
>TRBV4-1|TRBJ1-5|few|TRBD1
CASSQGLQGRSNQPQHF
TGCGCCAGCAGCCAAGGCCTACAGGGGAGAAGCAATCAGCCCCAGCATTTT
>TRBV6-6|TRBJ1-1|few|.
CASSHYSNTEAFF
TGTGCCAGCAGTCACTACTCGAACACTGAAGCTTTCTTT
>TRBV3-1|TRBJ2-7|.|.
CASSHLSYEQYF
TGTGCCAGCAGCCACTTATCCTACGAGCAGTACTTC
>TRBV10-3|TRBJ2-7|few|.
CAISESAYEQYF
TGTGCCATCAGTGAGTCGGCCTACGAGCAGTACTTC
>TRBV29-1|TRBJ2-5|.|.
CSVVFGGETQYF
TGCAGCGTTGTTTTTGGCGGGGAGACCCAGTACTTC
>TRBV11-2|TRBJ2-3|many|.
CASSQGNTQYF
TGTGCCAGCAGCCAAGGGAATACGCAGTATTTT
>TRBV7-9|TRBJ2-5|few|TRBD1
CASSSPGQYQETQYF
TGTGCCAGCAGCTCACCGGGACAGTACCAAGAGACCCAGTACTTC
>TRBV7-3|TRBJ2-1|few|TRBD2
CASGRGDIAGGVQFF
TGTGCCAGCGGACGTGGGGACATAGCGGGAGGGGTGCAGTTCTTC
>TRBV7-8|TRBJ2-2|few|.
CASSLGWNTGELFF
TGTGCCAGCAGCTTGGGATGGAACACCGGGGAGCTGTTTTTT
>TRBV7-2|TRBJ2-1|.|TRBD2
CASSTSGGFEQFF
TGTGCCAGCAGTACTAGCGGGGGGTTTGAGCAGTTCTTC
>TRBV7-8|TRBJ1-6|.|.
CASSLGGQTNSPLHF
TGTGCCAGCAGCTTAGGTGGGCAGACTAATTCACCCCTCCACTTT
>TRBV6-2/TRBV6-3|TRBJ2-5|.|.
CASSGVGGKETQYF
TGTGCCAGCAGTGGGGTTGGAGGGAAAGAGACCCAGTACTTC
>TRBV4-2|TRBJ2-7|.|TRBD2
CASSHGLAGPSSYEQYF
TGTGCCAGCAGCCACGGGCTAGCGGGCCCGAGCTCCTACGAGCAGTACTTC
>TRBV7-2|TRBJ2-1|few|.
CASSVALNEQFF
TGTGCCAGCAGTGTAGCGCTCAATGAGCAGTTCTTC
>TRBV7-9|TRBJ2-3|few|TRBD2
CASSFRGTSGGSTDTQYF
TGTGCCAGCAGCTTTCGGGGGACTAGCGGAGGGAGCACAGATACGCAGTATTTT
>TRBV18|TRBJ1-5|few|.
CASAGTALWPQHF
TGTGCCAGCGCTGGGACGGCTCTATGGCCCCAGCATTTT
>TRBV4-3|TRBJ2-5|few|.
CASSQDTRETQYF
TGCGCCAGCAGCCAAGACACCCGGGAGACCCAGTACTTC
>TRBV4-1|TRBJ2-7|once|TRBD1
CASSQETRDRVYEQYF
TGCGCCAGCAGCCAAGAGACACGGGACAGGGTCTACGAGCAGTACTTC
>TRBV7-6|TRBJ2-5|many|.
CASSLFTQETQYF
TGTGCCAGCAGCTTATTCACGCAAGAGACCCAGTACTTC
>TRBV7-2|TRBJ2-1|.|.
CASSRFETRFYEQFF
TGTGCCAGCAGCCGTTTCGAAACTAGATTCTATGAGCAGTTCTTC
>TRBV6-2/TRBV6-3|TRBJ2-7|.|TRBD2
CASRPSLLAGHEQYF
TGTGCCAGCAGACCCAGCCTACTAGCGGGCCACGAGCAGTACTTC